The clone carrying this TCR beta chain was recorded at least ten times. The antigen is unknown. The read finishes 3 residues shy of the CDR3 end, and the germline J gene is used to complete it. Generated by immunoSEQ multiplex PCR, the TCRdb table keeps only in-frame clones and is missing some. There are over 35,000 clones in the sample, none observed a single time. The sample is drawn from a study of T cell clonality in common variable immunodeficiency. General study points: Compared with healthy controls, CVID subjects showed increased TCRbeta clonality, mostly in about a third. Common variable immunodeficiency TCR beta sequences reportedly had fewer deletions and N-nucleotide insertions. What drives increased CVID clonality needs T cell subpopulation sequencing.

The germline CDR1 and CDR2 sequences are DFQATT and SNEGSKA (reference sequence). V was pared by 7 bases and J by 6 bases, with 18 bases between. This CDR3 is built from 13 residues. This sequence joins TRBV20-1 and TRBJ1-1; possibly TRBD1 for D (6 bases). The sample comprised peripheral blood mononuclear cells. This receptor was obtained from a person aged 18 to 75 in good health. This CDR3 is CSVRDTGRPEAFF. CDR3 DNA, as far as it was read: TGCAGTGTCAGGGACACCGGACGACCTGAA.